The clone carrying this T cell receptor beta chain was observed once. Its matching antigen is unknown. This sample is drawn from a study of T cell responses to AZD1222 COVID-19 vaccine. Study-level findings and limits: Donor demographics were predominantly white British with a female majority; clonal diversity may be underestimated.

CDR3 length: 16 amino acids. With V trimmed by 2 bases and J by 7 bases, 8 bases remained unmatched. Germline CDR1 reads SGDLS; CDR2 reads YYNGEE. The table came from immunoSEQ multiplex PCR; TCRdb's copy has only in-frame clones and leaves some out. The sample comprises about 150,000 clones, around 90% of which are singletons, and approximately 3.4% rests with the top ten. This rearrangement joins TRBV9 to TRBJ2-2, with 10 bases matching TRBD2. Sequenced material: peripheral blood, taken 28 days after the second AZD1222 dose. This sequence was found in an adult who received the AZD1222 COVID-19 vaccine. The CDR3 bases are TGTGCCAGCAGCGTCTCGTCTAGCGGGAGTTTCGGGGAGCTGTTTTTT. It translates to CASSVSSSGSFGELFF.